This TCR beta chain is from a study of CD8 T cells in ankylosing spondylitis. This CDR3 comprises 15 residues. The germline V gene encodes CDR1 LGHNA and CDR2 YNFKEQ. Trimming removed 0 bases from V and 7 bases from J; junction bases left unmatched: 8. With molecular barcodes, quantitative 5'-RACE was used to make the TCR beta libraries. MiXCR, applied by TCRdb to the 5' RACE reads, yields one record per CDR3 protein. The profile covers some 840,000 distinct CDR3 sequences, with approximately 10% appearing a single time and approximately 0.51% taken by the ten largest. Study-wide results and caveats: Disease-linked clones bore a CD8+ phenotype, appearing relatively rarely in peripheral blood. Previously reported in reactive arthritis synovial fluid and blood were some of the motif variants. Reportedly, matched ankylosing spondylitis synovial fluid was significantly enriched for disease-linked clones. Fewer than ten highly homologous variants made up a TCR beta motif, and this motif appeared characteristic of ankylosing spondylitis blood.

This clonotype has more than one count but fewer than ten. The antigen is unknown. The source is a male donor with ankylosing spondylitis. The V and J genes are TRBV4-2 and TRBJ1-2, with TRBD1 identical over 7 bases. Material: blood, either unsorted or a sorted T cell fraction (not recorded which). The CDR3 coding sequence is TGTGCCAGCAGCCAAGAAGGTCAGGGGGTCAGTGGCTACACCTTC. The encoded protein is CASSQEGQGVSGYTF.